Below, one T cell receptor beta chain is given with its context. CDR1 is LNHDA and CDR2 is SQIVND in the germline V gene (reference sequence). This CDR3 has 15 residues. The germline V and J ends were trimmed by 5 bases and 8 bases, with 18 bases remaining between them. These data come from a study of blood T cell repertoires in COVID-19. Study information: The study drew acute and convalescent COVID-19 samples from the United States, Italy and Spain. PBMCs, B-cell-depleted T cells, or T cells provided the cDNA or gDNA that made up the material.

The assay was immunoSEQ multiplex PCR, and TCRdb's table has in-frame clones only and misses some. The table has about 480,000 clones, 89% seen once; the top ten hold around 0.92%. This sequence originates from a man aged 18 to 30 with COVID-19, enrolled during active disease. The material sequenced was peripheral blood. This rearrangement joins TRBV19 to TRBJ1-4; tentatively, D is TRBD1 (6 bases). Here the CDR3 DNA reads TGTGCCAGTAGTCTCGCTGGACAGCGGTGGGAAAAACTGTTTTTT. This gives the protein CASSLAGQRWEKLFF.